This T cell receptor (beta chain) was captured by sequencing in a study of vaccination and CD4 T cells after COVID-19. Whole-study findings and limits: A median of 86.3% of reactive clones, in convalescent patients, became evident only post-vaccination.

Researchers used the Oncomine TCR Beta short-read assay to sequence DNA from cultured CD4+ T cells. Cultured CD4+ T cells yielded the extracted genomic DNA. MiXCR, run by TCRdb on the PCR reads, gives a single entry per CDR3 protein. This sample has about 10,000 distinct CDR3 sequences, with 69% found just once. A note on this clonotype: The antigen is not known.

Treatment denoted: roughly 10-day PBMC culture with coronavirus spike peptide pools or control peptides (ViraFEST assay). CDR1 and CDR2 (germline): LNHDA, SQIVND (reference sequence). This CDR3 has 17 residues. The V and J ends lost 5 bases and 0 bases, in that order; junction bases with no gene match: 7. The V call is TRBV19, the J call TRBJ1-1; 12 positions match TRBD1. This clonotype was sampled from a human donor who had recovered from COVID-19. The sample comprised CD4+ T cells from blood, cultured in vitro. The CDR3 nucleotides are TGTGCCAGTAGTGTAGGGACAGGGGGCGTTCTGAACACTGAAGCTTTCTTT. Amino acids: CASSVGTGGVLNTEAFF. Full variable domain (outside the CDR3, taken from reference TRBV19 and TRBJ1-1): DGGITQSPKYLFRKEGQNVTLSCEQNLNHDAMYWYRQDPGQGLRLIYYSQIVNDFQKGDIAEGYSVSREKKESFPLTVTSAQKNPTAFYLCASSVGTGGVLNTEAFFGQGTRLTVV.